This section outlines one TCR beta chain sequence together with its context. The antigen remains unidentified. These data originate in a study of OX40 agonist ivuxolimab in advanced cancers. Points from the study as a whole: Some of the lowest clonal expansion was seen in partial responders at 0.1-3.0 mg/kg.

The CDR3 length is 15 residues. Per the germline V gene, CDR1 is SGHTA and CDR2 is FQGNSA. The V gene lost 5 bases and the J gene lost 1 base, with 15 bases spanning the gap. Sequenced by immunoSEQ multiplex PCR; TCRdb stores in-frame clones only, minus some. Found here are approximately 100,000 clones, under 85% of them singletons; the top ten hold around 4%. This chain connects TRBV7-2 to TRBJ2-7; weak D call: TRBD2 (6 bases). The specimen was CD4+ or CD8+ T cells sorted from blood, collected in a trial of the OX40 agonist ivuxolimab. This TCR was sampled from an adult with an advanced solid tumor such as melanoma, head and neck, liver or kidney cancer. The CDR3 nucleotides read TGTGCCAGCAGCCTTATACTAGGACTATCCTACGAGCAGTACTTC. It is translated as CASSLILGLSYEQYF.